This T cell receptor beta chain was sequenced during a study of identical twins (dated by TCRdb to the mid-2010s). Broadly, across the study: TCR alpha and beta repertoires from monozygotic twins, unrelated adults of various ages and cord blood were deep-sequenced to test whether fetal clonotypes persist. To rule out contamination, replicate twin experiments were performed at different times with different library preparation protocols.

Results the study describes overall, beyond this receptor: Out-of-frame TCR alpha sequences shared between twins showed an excess of low generation-probability sequences compared with coincidental sharing between unrelated individuals. Excess twin sharing in beta out-of-frame sequences was weaker because fewer shared sequences lowered the signal-to-noise ratio. Zero-insertion analyses could be partly confounded by invariant T cells such as MAIT and iNKT, though diverse VJ usage argued against such confounding for most clonotypes. Abundant cord blood beta clonotypes had fewer insertions, young adult naive repertoires showed a similar but weaker trend, and memory repertoires showed no such trend. Recombination models systematically underestimated out-of-frame TCR alpha sharing in monozygotic twins but agreed with sharing between unrelated individuals. Because the same donors could not be followed over many years, the conclusions relied on cross-sectional statistical analysis.

Only healthy Caucasian donors were included. Three pairs of female monozygotic twins, all aged about 18 to 30 years, were included in the twin cohort. Positive isolation kits from Invitrogen were used to isolate the CD4+ and CD8+ T cell populations. In the case of this clonotype: Its specific antigen is unknown. No base quality information exists; no much larger clone differs at one position.

Preparation of the library involved 5' RACE. The sequencer listed for this sample is Illumina HiSeq 2000. A universal primer binding site was added through template switching, and the final cDNA carried a unique molecular identifier so that TCR cDNA molecules could be counted accurately. First-strand cDNA for TCR alpha and beta chains was synthesized from specific primers in the conserved constant-segment region. To control for contamination, each cDNA library was double barcoded with a SMART-Mk sample barcode plus Illumina barcodes. TruSeq adapter sequences and Illumina sample barcodes were added in two successive PCR steps. TCR alpha and beta cDNA libraries were sequenced on the Illumina HiSeq platform with custom primers. On the study's bioinformatics: Raw reads were processed with MiGEC to extract unique molecular identifiers, and MiXCR was used to determine CDR3 positions. For each individual, recombination models were inferred using an EM algorithm with the repgenHMM and IGoR tools. Shared clonotypes were analyzed with the tcR package in R, and sharing was normalized by the product of cloneset sizes. Out-of-frame nonproductive sequences were analyzed to study raw recombination free of thymic and clonal selection effects. Starting from the raw public reads, TCRdb applied fastp trimming at Q25, assembled clones with MiXCR and retained in-frame beta chains. Records with the same CDR3 protein are collapsed into one entry carrying the most frequent genes and DNA. The V and J calls shown here were made by TCRdb, not taken from the authors' results. The sample data list 400,000 to 500,000 distinct CDR3 sequences, and roughly 13% of these were observed just once. The ten largest clones take up approximately 0.9% of the sample.

These data are also associated with another study on yellow fever vaccine responses in identical twins. As the second publication notes: According to the authors, the vaccine-induced T cell response in identical twins seemed to be partly convergent and partly specific to each individual. In the study, vaccine-responding T cell clones were precisely tracked in identical twins.

This receptor was identified in a woman between 18 and 30 years old in good health. What was sequenced was CD4+ T cells sorted from blood.

The DNA sequence reads TGCGCCAGCAGCCTCGGGACAGGGTCAGGCGAGCAGTACTTC. The resulting protein is CASSLGTGSGEQYF. The rearrangement joined TRBV4-3 to TRBJ2-7; 9 of the junction bases match TRBD1. From the germline V gene, CDR1 is LGHNA and CDR2 is YSLEER. From its cysteine to its phenylalanine, the CDR3 spans 14 amino acids. Only CDR3 DNA is held: 42 bases, read in frame from base 1. Trimming takes 4 bases off V and 6 bases off J; junction bases not matched to a gene: 7.